This T cell receptor beta chain was sequenced in a study of human T cells and chemical hapten exposure. Study-wide findings and caveats: Alopecia was present in the donors, so their immune response may differ from healthy people's.

Sample time point: patch test 2, 6 weeks after DPC sensitization. Treatment reported: therapeutic diphenylcyclopropenone sensitization with weekly scalp DPC. The donor pool consisted of alopecia patients aged 18 to 70 years, considered suitable for DPC. TCRdb fed the RACE reads into MiXCR, producing one record per CDR3 protein. The top ten clones hold 2.2% of a sample with 85,000 to 95,000 distinct CDR3 sequences, approximately 11% of them seen once. This CDR3 has 16 residues. Trimming took off 5 bases at V and 4 bases at J, with 19 bases between the two ends. For this clonotype: As yet, its antigen is unknown.

This chain uses TRBV12-3 or TRBV12-4 with TRBJ2-3, with D perhaps matching TRBD1 (5 bases). This TCR was sampled from a man aged 40-55 years with alopecia areata. Some clones in this sample may be carry-over from other donors' samples. The sequences come from whole blood, collected in connection with sensitization to the hapten diphenylcyclopropenone (DPC). In nucleotides, the CDR3 is TGTGCCAGCAGTACCCCGGCTGGGCAGGGTCCAGATACGCAGTATTTT. This encodes CASSTPAGQGPDTQYF.